The T cell receptor beta chain described here comes from a study of graft-versus-host responses after intestinal transplantation. The protocol was immunoSEQ multiplex PCR, while the TCRdb copy is restricted to in-frame clones and leaves out a portion. This table holds 85,000 to 90,000 clones, 75% to 95% found once. Concerning this clone itself: Its antigen is still unknown.

The receptor's source is a human donor who was the organ donor for an intestinal transplant. The input for sequencing was unstimulated CD4+ T cells sorted from spleen or lymph node cells, taken before transplant.

Here the CDR3 reads CASSPKLVELFF. CDR3 nucleotides: TGTGCCAGCAGCCCTAAGTTAGTGGAGCTGTTTTTT. This chain joins TRBV5-4 and TRBJ2-2; D not resolved. The CDR3 sequence is 12 residues long. Trimming pared 4 bases from V and 10 bases from J, leaving 11 bases between. Germline CDR1 reads SGHNT; CDR2 reads YYREEE (reference sequence).